This record looks at one T cell receptor beta chain sequence and its context. Its recognized antigen is unknown. No base-level quality is on record; no much larger clone is a single base apart. The treatment or condition label, read with the paper, signifies: roughly 18 received Ad26.COV2.S at low or high dose, single or two shots; several received placebo; per-sample allocation not given. Repertoires of vaccine and placebo recipients were sequenced from samples taken on day 63 after the first injection. Between 29 July and 7 August 2020, Cohort 1b enrolled about two dozen adults aged 18-55 years at one site in Boston, USA. Ad26.COV2.S was a replication-incompetent adenovirus type 26 vector expressing a prefusion-stabilized SARS-CoV-2 spike protein from the original Wuhan strain. This specimen comes from a study of Ad26.COV2.S vaccination and SARS-CoV-2 variants (dated by TCRdb to the early 2020s). Concerning the study at large: Donors in the vaccine arm were drawn from COV1001, a phase I-IIa trial of Ad26.COV2.S in healthy adults that was multicentre, randomized, double-blind and placebo-controlled. Ad26.COV2.S was administered intramuscularly at a dose of 5x10^10 or 1x10^11 viral particles, either as one shot or as two shots given 56 days apart. Sequencing of the TCRbeta repertoire served to evaluate the specificity and breadth of SARS-CoV-2-reactive T cell receptors following Ad26.COV2.S vaccination. The TCR-sequenced set comprised around 32 samples: approximately 19 Ad26.COV2.S vaccine recipients, 5 placebo recipients and 8 SARS-CoV-2 convalescent individuals. Trial participants were randomized into five groups of five: low-dose or high-dose Ad26.COV2.S given once or twice, or placebo on both occasions. Throughout the experiments and outcome assessment, investigators stayed blinded to trial group allocation.

The study at large found these results: The authors noted that the TCR breadth and depth analyses may have underestimated total T cell responses. Ad26.COV2.S recipients had higher spike-specific TCR breadth than placebo recipients (P = 0.0014). After vaccination, substantial breadth of spike-specific CD8+ and CD4+ T cell responses was reported. The study was not powered to compare responses between vaccine doses or regimens. Non-spike TCR breadth was comparable between vaccine and placebo recipients, consistent with the vaccine containing only spike.

The immunoSEQ Assay was used to sequence TCRbeta CDR3 regions. After extraction, genomic DNA underwent amplification by bias-controlled multiplex PCR, followed by high-throughput sequencing. In the source study's methods: To quantify the absolute abundance of every unique TCRbeta CDR3 region, sequences were collapsed and filtered. T cell fraction was estimated by normalizing TCRbeta template counts to usable DNA, which was measured by amplifying reference genes present in all nucleated cells. Repertoire TCRs were annotated as SARS-CoV-2-specific when V gene, CDR3 amino acid sequence and J gene were exactly matched to a known reactive TCR set. The reference SARS-CoV-2 TCR set was obtained from MIRA and was filtered for enrichment in COVID-19-positive ImmuneCODE repertoires, whereby public or cross-reactive TCRs were removed. Based on the MIRA antigens, annotated TCRs were further analysed at the level of specific ORF or position within ORF. Breadth was defined as the number of annotated unique rearrangements divided by the total number of unique productive rearrangements, and depth was defined as the summed frequency of the annotated unique rearrangements. Group comparisons of TCR breadth used two-sided Wilcoxon rank-sum tests. This immuneACCESS table, as held by TCRdb, lists in-frame sequences with V and J called but not all clones. Of the missing ones, under half trace to an unresolved V gene in checked studies; the others have no known cause. The DNA gave D and trimming, while V, J and clone size come from that table. In all, the sample holds roughly 390,000 clones, and around nine tenths of those were seen once. 3.5% of the sample is in the top ten clones.

V loses 4 bases of germline sequence and J loses 5 bases, and the interval between the two ends is 18 bases. The CDR3 runs 16 residues from the cysteine to the phenylalanine. Just the 48-base CDR3 DNA is kept, in frame starting at base 1. The germline V gene yields SGHTA for CDR1 and FQGNSA for CDR2. Rearrangement joined TRBV7-2 to TRBJ2-1; the D gene identity is not certain. This clonotype was obtained from a person between 18 and 60 years old who received the Ad26.COV2.S COVID-19 vaccine or a placebo. Sequencing was performed on peripheral blood, taken in a trial of Ad26.COV2.S vaccine versus placebo. For the CDR3, the sequence is CASSSLWSYEDNEQFF. The sequenced DNA is TGTGCCAGCAGCTCGCTTTGGTCCTATGAGGACAATGAGCAGTTCTTC.